The entry below gives a single T cell receptor (beta chain) sequence along with its context. This sample was taken from a study of blood T cell repertoires in COVID-19. Study details: Acute-phase and convalescent COVID-19 samples originated in the United States, Italy and Spain. PBMCs, B-cell-depleted T cells, or T cells were the source of the cDNA or gDNA that made up the material.

In the authors' workflow: Counts of nucleated cells, estimated from reference gene primer amplification, were obtained. Profiling relied on immunoSEQ multiplex PCR, and the TCRdb table lists in-frame clones only, not all of them. V and J calls and clone size are those listed in that table; D and trimming were worked out from the DNA. The table lists some 95,000 clones, approximately 90% of them singletons. Germline V CDR1 and CDR2: KGHSH, LQKENI. Unmatched junction bases numbered 8, after V lost 6 bases and J lost 0 bases. There are 16 residues in the CDR3. The receptor was isolated from a human donor with active COVID-19. The donor label of this sample is uncertain. Material for sequencing was peripheral blood. This chain links TRBV18 with TRBJ2-3, with 8 bases fitting TRBD1. The CDR3 DNA reads TGTGCCAGCTCCCATGGACAGGGAGGAAGCACAGATACGCAGTATTTT. This translates into CASSHGQGGSTDTQYF.